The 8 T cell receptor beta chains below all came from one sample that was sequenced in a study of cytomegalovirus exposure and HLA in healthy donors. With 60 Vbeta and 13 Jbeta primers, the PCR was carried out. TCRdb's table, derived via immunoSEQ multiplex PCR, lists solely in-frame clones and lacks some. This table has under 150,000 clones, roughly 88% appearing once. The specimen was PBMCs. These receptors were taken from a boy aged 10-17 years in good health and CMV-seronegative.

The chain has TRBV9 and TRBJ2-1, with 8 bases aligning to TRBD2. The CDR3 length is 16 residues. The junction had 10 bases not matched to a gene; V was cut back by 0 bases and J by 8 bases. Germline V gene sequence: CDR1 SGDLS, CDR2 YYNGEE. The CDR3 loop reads CASSVEAGVSVHEQFF. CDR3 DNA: TGTGCCAGCAGCGTAGAAGCGGGAGTGTCAGTCCATGAGCAGTTCTTC.

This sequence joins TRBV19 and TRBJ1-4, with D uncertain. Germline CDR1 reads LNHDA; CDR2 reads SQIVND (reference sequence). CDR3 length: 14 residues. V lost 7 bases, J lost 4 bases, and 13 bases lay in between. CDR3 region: CASTRREFNEKLFF. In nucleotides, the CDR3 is TGTGCCAGTACCAGGAGGGAATTTAATGAAAAACTGTTTTTT.

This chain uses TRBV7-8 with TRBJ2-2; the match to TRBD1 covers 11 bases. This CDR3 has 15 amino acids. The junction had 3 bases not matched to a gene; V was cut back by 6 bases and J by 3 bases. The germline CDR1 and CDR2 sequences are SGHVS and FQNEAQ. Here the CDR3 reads CASRGQGVYTGELFF. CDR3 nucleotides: TGTGCCAGCAGGGGACAGGGGGTGTACACCGGGGAGCTGTTTTTT.

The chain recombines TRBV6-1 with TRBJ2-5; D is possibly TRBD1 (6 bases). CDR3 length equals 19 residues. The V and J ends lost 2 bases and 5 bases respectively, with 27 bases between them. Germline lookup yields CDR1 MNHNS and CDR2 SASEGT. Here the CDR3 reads CASSERRLRNVQGEETQYF. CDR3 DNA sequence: TGTGCCAGCAGTGAACGTCGATTAAGGAACGTACAGGGAGAGGAGACCCAGTACTTC.

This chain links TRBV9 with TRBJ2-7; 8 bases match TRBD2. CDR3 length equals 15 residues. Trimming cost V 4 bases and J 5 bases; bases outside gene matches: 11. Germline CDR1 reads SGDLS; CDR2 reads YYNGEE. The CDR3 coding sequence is TGTGCCAGCAGCCTCACCGGACTAGCTGGCGACGAGCAGTACTTC. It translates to CASSLTGLAGDEQYF.

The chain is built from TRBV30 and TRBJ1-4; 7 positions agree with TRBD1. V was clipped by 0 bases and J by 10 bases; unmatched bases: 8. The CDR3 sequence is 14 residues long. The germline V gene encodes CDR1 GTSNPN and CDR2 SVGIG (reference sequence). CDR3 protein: CAWSVLDRKGKLFF. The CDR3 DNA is TGTGCCTGGAGTGTACTGGACAGGAAGGGAAAACTGTTTTTT.

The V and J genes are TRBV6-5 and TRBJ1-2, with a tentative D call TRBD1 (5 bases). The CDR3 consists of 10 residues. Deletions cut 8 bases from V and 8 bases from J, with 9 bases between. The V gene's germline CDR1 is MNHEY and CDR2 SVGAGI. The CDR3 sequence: CASLGVGYTF. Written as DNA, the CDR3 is TGTGCCAGCTTAGGGGTCGGCTACACCTTC.

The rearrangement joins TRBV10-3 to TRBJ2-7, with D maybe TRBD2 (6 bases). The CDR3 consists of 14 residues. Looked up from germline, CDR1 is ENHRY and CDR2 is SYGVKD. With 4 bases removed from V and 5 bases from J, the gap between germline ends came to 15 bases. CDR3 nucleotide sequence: TGTGCCATCAGTGGCCCCGCGGGACCCCACGAGCAGTACTTC. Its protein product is CAISGPAGPHEQYF.